This entry lists 8 T cell receptor beta chains sequenced from one sample in a study of blood T cell repertoires in COVID-19 (TCRdb year 2020). The method behind the library was the immunoSEQ multiplex PCR assay. Not all clones reach the TCRdb copy of this immuneACCESS table, which keeps in-frame sequences only. Checked studies attribute under half of the gap to unresolved V genes and leave the rest unexplained. The sample table contains about 120,000 clones; only one count was recorded for roughly 80% of them. Together, the top ten hold less than 6.5% of the sample. The sample consisted of peripheral blood. The receptor source for this set is a man aged 55 to 70 with acute or convalescent COVID-19.

This chain joins TRBV19 and TRBJ1-4; 9 bases are a match to TRBD1. CDR1 LNHDA and CDR2 SQIVND come from the germline V gene (reference sequence). V shed 5 bases and J 0 bases; nucleotides not matched to a gene: 10. CDR3 length: 18 residues. In nucleotides, the CDR3 is TGTGCCAGTAGTCTTAAACCTACAGGGGGCACAACTAATGAAAAACTGTTTTTT. Protein: CASSLKPTGGTTNEKLFF.

The chain is built from TRBV13 and TRBJ2-5; 7 bases are shared with TRBD1. This CDR3 has 13 amino acids. J lost 7 bases, V lost 5 bases, and 7 bases had no gene match. CDR1 and CDR2 from the germline V gene are PRHDT and FYEKMQ (reference sequence). The CDR3 DNA reads TGTGCCAGCAGCACGACAGGGTGGGGGACCCAGTACTTC. Its protein is CASSTTGWGTQYF.

The rearrangement links TRBV5-1 to TRBJ2-1; 9 positions agree with TRBD1. Trimming at V came to 3 bases and at J to 4 bases, leaving 14 bases not matched to a gene. The length of the CDR3 is 18 residues. Per the germline V gene, CDR1 is SGHRS and CDR2 is YFSETQ. In DNA form, the CDR3 reads TGCGCCAGCAGCTGGCCGGGACAGGGTGGGGCTATATACAATGAGCAGTTCTTC. Protein: CASSWPGQGGAIYNEQFF.

This chain joins TRBV5-1 and TRBJ1-2; 7 positions agree with TRBD1. The CDR3 sequence is 13 residues long. Looked up from germline, CDR1 is SGHRS and CDR2 is YFSETQ. The J segment lost 6 bases and the V segment lost 0 bases, leaving 2 bases of the junction unmatched. CDR3 region: CASSLEGQNGYTF. The CDR3 DNA follows: TGCGCCAGCAGCTTGGAGGGACAGAATGGCTACACCTTC.

J is TRBJ1-1 and V is TRBV29-1; no clear D. Germline CDR1 SQVTM, CDR2 ANQGSEA. The CDR3 totals 11 residues. As DNA, the CDR3 is TGCTCTACGGGGAGGAACACTGAAGCTTTCTTT. Its translation: CSTGRNTEAFF.

V usage is TRBV2 and J usage is TRBJ1-1, with unresolved D. Germline CDR1 reads SNHLY; CDR2 reads FYNNEI. V lost 7 bases to trimming and J lost 8 bases, with 11 bases between them. The CDR3 extends over 11 amino acids. The CDR3 sequence: CASTAQREAFF. The CDR3 DNA reads as TGTGCCAGCACCGCCCAGCGGGAAGCTTTCTTT.

The chain uses TRBV5-6 and TRBJ2-7; TRBD1 is a possible D gene (5 bases). Germline CDR1 is SGHDT and CDR2 is YYEEEE. V was clipped by 0 bases and J by 3 bases, with 10 bases between them. CDR3 size: 14 residues. CDR3 nucleotides: TGTGCCAGCAGCTTGGCTCTACAGGTCTACGAGCAGTACTTC. Translation gives CASSLALQVYEQYF.

The genes are TRBV7-9 and TRBJ1-2; D possibly corresponds to TRBD1 (6 bases). V was clipped by 1 base and J by 4 bases, with 13 bases between them. Germline CDR1 reads SEHNR; CDR2 reads FQNEAQ (reference sequence). This CDR3 is 15 amino acids long. For the CDR3, the DNA is TGTGCCAGCAGCTTAGTAGGGGCCAGGGGCTATGGCTACACCTTC. Protein sequence: CASSLVGARGYGYTF.